The TCR beta chain under discussion was sequenced for a study of shared clonotypes between healthy human individuals. General observations from the study: Non-shared clonotypes had lower generation probabilities than those shared by all four donors. Across a handful of donors, naive CD4 shared roughly 5.1%, naive CD8 under 4%, memory CD4 roughly 2.4%, memory CD8 over 0.3%.

CD45RO-negative CD8 cells positively selected for CCR7 made up the naive population, which excluded terminally differentiated effector memory CD45RA+ cells. Germline V gives CDR1 MNHEY, CDR2 SMNVEV (reference sequence). V was shortened by 3 bases and J by 3 bases, with 18 bases between the two germline ends. CDR3 length equals 16 residues. It was at deep level that the assay was run. Each cell subset's genomic DNA was divided evenly among several immunoSEQ plates. Only in-frame clones appear in the TCRdb table, and some are missing; sequencing was by immunoSEQ multiplex PCR. Here the sample spans under 850,000 clones, approximately 92% being singletons. Details on this clone: Its antigen remains unidentified.

Sequencing input: naive CD8+ T cells sorted from blood. V usage is TRBV27 and J usage is TRBJ2-7; no firm D call. This TCR was sampled from a man aged 30-40 years in good health. As DNA, the CDR3 is TGTGCCAGCAGTTTTAGCTCAGGTTTCCCTCGCTACGAGCAGTACTTC. Translating it yields CASSFSSGFPRYEQYF.